The 14 T cell receptor beta chains in this list originate from one sample, sequenced in a study of blood T cell repertoires in COVID-19. The method was immunoSEQ multiplex PCR; TCRdb's version includes in-frame clones alone and lacks a portion of them. Found here are 350,000 to 450,000 clones, roughly nine tenths of them singletons; the top ten hold just over 0.85%. Material: PBMCs or T cells enriched from blood (not recorded which). These receptors were collected from a woman in her thirties or forties who had been exposed to COVID-19.

The chain carries TRBV19 and TRBJ1-1; TRBD1 matches 8 bases. Per germline, CDR1 LNHDA and CDR2 SQIVND (reference sequence). The CDR3 sequence is 15 residues long. Trimming removed 5 bases from V and 0 bases from J; junction bases left unmatched: 5. CDR3 residues: CASSPRTGMNTEAFF. CDR3 sequence (DNA): TGTGCCAGTAGTCCAAGGACAGGGATGAACACTGAAGCTTTCTTT.

The chain links TRBV5-1 to TRBJ1-2, with no clear D. CDR1 and CDR2 (germline): SGHRS, YFSETQ. V was cut by 2 bases and J by 8 bases, with 10 bases left in between. This CDR3 has 12 residues. This CDR3 reads CASSLSSEGYTF. The CDR3 DNA follows: TGCGCCAGCAGCTTATCGTCGGAGGGCTACACCTTC.

This clone was seen only once. The rearrangement uses TRBV5-4 and TRBJ2-3; no clear D. The germline V gene encodes CDR1 SGHNT and CDR2 YYREEE (reference sequence). The CDR3 length is 14 residues. Trimming shortened V by 0 bases and J by 2 bases, and 7 bases separated the two germline ends. Here the CDR3 DNA reads TGTGCCAGCAGCTTGGCAGGTCCCACAGATACGCAGTATTTT. This sequence encodes CASSLAGPTDTQYF.

J is TRBJ1-4 and V is TRBV27; 7 bases match TRBD1. Per germline, CDR1 MNHEY and CDR2 SMNVEV (reference sequence). This CDR3 comprises 15 residues. Germline trimming cut 3 bases from V and 5 bases from J; bases unmatched to any gene: 6. The CDR3 DNA reads as TGTGCCAGCAGTTTGCTAGGGACAGCGAATGAAAAACTGTTTTTT. Its translation is CASSLLGTANEKLFF.

The chain carries TRBV3-1 (or the pseudogene TRBV3-2) and TRBJ2-6; 7 bases line up with TRBD1. Germline-derived CDR1 and CDR2 are LGHDT and YNNKEL (reference sequence). The V and J ends lost 8 bases and 0 bases, in that order; junction bases with no gene match: 10. The CDR3 spans 17 residues. The CDR3 DNA reads TGTGCCAGCCGAAGGACAGGTGGGAGCTCTGGGGCCAACGTCCTGACTTTC. Protein: CASRRTGGSSGANVLTF.

This clone was found once. The rearrangement links TRBV28 to TRBJ2-2; maybe TRBD2 (6 bases). The CDR3 extends over 15 amino acids. The germline CDR1 and CDR2 sequences are MDHEN and SYDVKM. The ends were cut back, 7 bases at V and 3 bases at J, with 15 bases in the middle. The CDR3 DNA reads TGTGCCAGCACCCCCGGGCTAGCGTACACCGGGGAGCTGTTTTTT. This gives the protein CASTPGLAYTGELFF.

The rearrangement links TRBV9 to TRBJ2-1; TRBD2 aligns across 8 bases. This CDR3 has 16 amino acids. From germline, CDR1 is SGDLS and CDR2 YYNGEE. Losses at the gene ends were 3 bases for V and 5 bases for J; bases not matched to a gene: 10. In DNA form, the CDR3 reads TGTGCCAGCAGCGCTAAAAGCGGGAGTCCCCACAATGAGCAGTTCTTC. It encodes CASSAKSGSPHNEQFF.

This chain connects TRBV6-6 to TRBJ2-7, with D tentatively TRBD1 (6 bases). V gave up 6 bases and J gave up 1 base, with 13 bases separating them. Germline V gene lookup returns CDR1 MNHNY and CDR2 SVGAGI (reference sequence). This CDR3 has 14 amino acids. The CDR3 DNA reads TGTGCCAGCAGGAAAGGACAGCAATCCTACGAGCAGTACTTC. It specifies CASRKGQQSYEQYF.

The chain links TRBV19 to TRBJ1-1; D unresolved. Per germline, CDR1 LNHDA and CDR2 SQIVND (reference sequence). The CDR3 runs 15 residues. Trimming stripped 10 bases from V and 0 bases from J, with 18 bases between. CDR3 nucleotides: TGTGCCACCCATCATTCAGTCAGGATGAACACTGAAGCTTTCTTT. Translation: CATHHSVRMNTEAFF.

This chain uses TRBV6-2 or TRBV6-3 with TRBJ1-1; 9 bases map to TRBD1. With 2 bases clipped from V and 7 bases from J, the junction kept 8 bases outside the gene matches. CDR1 MNHEY and CDR2 SVGEGT come from the germline V gene. This CDR3 spans 15 amino acids. The CDR3 sequence: CASSYGGTGINEAFF. The CDR3 nucleotides are TGTGCCAGCAGTTACGGAGGGACAGGGATTAATGAAGCTTTCTTT.

V gene TRBV7-3 combines with J gene TRBJ2-1; possibly TRBD2 for D (5 bases). The CDR3 is 13 amino acids. Germline CDR1 and CDR2: SGHTA and FQGTGA. V gave up 5 bases and J gave up 5 bases, with 10 bases separating them. In DNA form, the CDR3 reads TGTGCCAGCAGCCGAACCGGGGACAATGAGCAGTTCTTC. Translated: CASSRTGDNEQFF.

The chain recombines TRBV25-1 with TRBJ1-4; no clear D. The germline V and J ends were trimmed by 0 bases and 8 bases, with 10 bases remaining between them. Germline CDR1 is MGHDK and CDR2 is SYGVNS. The CDR3 runs 14 residues. In DNA, the CDR3 is TGTGCCAGCAGTGAATATGCGCGGAGGGAAAAACTGTTTTTT. Its protein is CASSEYARREKLFF.

The chain joins TRBV19 to TRBJ1-2, with no clear D. V was pared by 8 bases and J by 3 bases, with 10 bases between. CDR1 LNHDA and CDR2 SQIVND come from the germline V gene (reference sequence). The CDR3 loop spans 12 amino acids. CDR3 coding DNA: TGTGCCAGTTCTAGACTCGACTATGGCTACACCTTC. It is translated as CASSRLDYGYTF. The full variable domain, with the rest looked up from reference TRBV19 and TRBJ1-2, is DGGITQSPKYLFRKEGQNVTLSCEQNLNHDAMYWYRQDPGQGLRLIYYSQIVNDFQKGDIAEGYSVSREKKESFPLTVTSAQKNPTAFYLCASSRLDYGYTFGSGTRLTVV.

The V gene is TRBV25-1, the J gene TRBJ2-5, with TRBD1 identical over 10 bases. V was clipped by 3 bases and J by 5 bases; unmatched bases: 6. The CDR3 is 15 residues long. Germline CDR1 is MGHDK and CDR2 is SYGVNS. The CDR3 reads CASSEIGTGVETQYF. CDR3 sequence (DNA): TGTGCCAGCAGTGAGATCGGGACAGGGGTTGAGACCCAGTACTTC.